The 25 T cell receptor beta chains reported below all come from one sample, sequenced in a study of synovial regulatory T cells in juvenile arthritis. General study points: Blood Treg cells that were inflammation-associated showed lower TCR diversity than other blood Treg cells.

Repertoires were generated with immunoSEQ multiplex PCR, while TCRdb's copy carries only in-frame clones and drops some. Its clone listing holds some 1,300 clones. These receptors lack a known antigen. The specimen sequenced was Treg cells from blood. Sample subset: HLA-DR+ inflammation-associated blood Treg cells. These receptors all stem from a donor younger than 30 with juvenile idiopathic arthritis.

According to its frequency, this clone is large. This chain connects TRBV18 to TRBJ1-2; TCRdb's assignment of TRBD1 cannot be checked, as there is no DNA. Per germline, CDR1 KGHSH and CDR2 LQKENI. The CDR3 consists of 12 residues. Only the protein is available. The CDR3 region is CASSPKGEGYTF.

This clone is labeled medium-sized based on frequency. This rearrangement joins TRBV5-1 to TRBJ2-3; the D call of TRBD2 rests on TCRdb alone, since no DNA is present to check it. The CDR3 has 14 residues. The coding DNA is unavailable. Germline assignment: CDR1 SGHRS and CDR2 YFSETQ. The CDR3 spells CASGTSGSTDTQYF. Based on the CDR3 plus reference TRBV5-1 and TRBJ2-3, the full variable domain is KAGVTQTPRYLIKTRGQQVTLSCSPISGHRSVSWYQQTPGQGLQFLFEYFSETQRNKGNFPGRFSGRQFSNSRSEMNVSTLELGDSALYLCASGTSGSTDTQYFGPGTRLTVL.

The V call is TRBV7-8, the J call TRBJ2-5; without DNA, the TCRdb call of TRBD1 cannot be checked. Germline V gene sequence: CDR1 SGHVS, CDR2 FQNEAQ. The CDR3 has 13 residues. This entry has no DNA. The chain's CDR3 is CASSVGTEETQYF.

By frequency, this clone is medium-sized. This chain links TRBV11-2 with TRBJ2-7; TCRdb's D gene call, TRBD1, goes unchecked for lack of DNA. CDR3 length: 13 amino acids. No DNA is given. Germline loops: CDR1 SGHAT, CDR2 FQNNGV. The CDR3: CASSLTDRGEQYF. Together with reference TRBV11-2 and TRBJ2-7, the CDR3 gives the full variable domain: EAGVAQSPRYKIIEKRQSVAFWCNPISGHATLYWYQQILGQGPKLLIQFQNNGVVDDSQLPKDRFSAERLKGVDSTLKIQPAKLEDSAVYLCASSLTDRGEQYFGPGTRLTVT.

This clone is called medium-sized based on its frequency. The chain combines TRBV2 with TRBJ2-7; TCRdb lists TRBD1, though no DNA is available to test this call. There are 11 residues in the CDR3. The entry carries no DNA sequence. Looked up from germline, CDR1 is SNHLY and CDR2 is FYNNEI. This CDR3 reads CASSGPYEQYF.

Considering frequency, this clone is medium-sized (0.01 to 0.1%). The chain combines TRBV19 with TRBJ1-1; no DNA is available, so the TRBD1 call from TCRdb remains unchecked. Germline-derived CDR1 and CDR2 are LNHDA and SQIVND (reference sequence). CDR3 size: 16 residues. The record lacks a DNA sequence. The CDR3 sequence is CASSIRRTGYGTEAFF.

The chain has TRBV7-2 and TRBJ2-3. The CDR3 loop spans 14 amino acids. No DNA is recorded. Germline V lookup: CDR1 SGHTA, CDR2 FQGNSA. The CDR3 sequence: CASTLAGAVATQYF.

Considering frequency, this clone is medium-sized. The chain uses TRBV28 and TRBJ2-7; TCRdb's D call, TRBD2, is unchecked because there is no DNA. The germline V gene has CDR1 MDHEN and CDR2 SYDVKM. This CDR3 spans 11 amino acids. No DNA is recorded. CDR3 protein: CASSTAHEQYF.

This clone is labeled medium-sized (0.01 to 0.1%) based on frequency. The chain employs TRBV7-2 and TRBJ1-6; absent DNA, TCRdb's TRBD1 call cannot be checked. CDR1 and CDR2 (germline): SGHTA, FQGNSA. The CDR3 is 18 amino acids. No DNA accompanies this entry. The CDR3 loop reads CASSEAHRQWVTNSPLHF.

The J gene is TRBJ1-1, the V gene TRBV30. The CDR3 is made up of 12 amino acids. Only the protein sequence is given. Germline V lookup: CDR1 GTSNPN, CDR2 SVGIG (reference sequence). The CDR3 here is CAWSPTRGEAFF.

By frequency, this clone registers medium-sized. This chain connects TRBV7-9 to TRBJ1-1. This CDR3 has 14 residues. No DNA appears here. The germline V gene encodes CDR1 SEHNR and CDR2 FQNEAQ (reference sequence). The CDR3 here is CASTPQPLGTEAFF.

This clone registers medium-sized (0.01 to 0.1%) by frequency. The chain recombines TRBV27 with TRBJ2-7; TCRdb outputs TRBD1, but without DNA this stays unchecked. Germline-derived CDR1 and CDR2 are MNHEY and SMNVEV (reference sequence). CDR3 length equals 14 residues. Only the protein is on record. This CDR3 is CASSTRQGAGEQYF.

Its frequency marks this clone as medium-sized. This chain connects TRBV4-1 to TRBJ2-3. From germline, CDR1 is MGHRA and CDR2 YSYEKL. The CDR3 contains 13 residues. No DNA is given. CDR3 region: CASSPGGTDTQYF.

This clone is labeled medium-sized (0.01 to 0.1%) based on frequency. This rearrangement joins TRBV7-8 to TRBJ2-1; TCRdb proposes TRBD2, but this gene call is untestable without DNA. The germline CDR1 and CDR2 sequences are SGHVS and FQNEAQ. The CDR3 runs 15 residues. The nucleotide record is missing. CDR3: CASSLLAGGRNEQFF.

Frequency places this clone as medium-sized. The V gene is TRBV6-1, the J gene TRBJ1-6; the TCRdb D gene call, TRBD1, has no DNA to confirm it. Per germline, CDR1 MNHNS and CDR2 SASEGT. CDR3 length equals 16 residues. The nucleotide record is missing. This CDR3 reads CASSEPTGGYNSPLHF.

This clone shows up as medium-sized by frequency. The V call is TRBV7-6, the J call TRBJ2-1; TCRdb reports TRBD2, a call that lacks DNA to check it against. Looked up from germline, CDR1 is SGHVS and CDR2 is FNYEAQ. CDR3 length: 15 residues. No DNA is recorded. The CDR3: CASSSTSGTYNEQFF.

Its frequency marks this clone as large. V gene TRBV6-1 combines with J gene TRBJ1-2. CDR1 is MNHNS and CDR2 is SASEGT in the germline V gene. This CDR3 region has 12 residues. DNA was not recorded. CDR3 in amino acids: CASQAGNYGYTF.

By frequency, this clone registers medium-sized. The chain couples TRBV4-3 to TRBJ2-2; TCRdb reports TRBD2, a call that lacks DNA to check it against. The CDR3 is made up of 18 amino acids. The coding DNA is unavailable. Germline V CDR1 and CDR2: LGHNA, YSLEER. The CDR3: CASSQRSSGRTYTGELFF.

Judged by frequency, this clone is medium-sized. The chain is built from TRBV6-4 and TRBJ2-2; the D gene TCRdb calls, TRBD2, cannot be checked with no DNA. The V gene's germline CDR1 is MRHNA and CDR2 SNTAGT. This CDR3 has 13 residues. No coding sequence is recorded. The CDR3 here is CASSDGLTGELFF.

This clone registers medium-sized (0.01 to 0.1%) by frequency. The CDR3 spells CASLIAGLGTNSEQFF. This rearrangement joins TRBV7-9 to TRBJ2-1; the D call from TCRdb, TRBD2, cannot be confirmed without DNA. The CDR3 contains 16 residues. There is no recorded DNA. Germline lookup yields CDR1 SEHNR and CDR2 FQNEAQ (reference sequence).

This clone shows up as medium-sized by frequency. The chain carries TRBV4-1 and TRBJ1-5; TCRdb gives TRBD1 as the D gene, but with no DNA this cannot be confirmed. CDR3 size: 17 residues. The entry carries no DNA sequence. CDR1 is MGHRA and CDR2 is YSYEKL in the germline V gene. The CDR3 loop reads CASSRIPGTGSNQPQHF.

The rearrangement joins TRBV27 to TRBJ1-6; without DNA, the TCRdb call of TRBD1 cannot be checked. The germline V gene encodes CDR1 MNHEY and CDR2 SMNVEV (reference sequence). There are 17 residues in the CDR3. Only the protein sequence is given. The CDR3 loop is CASSNHGQGGTNSPLHF.

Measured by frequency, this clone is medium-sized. The CDR3 spells CAISEYQQGPTYNEQFF. V usage is TRBV10-3 and J usage is TRBJ2-1; TCRdb's D call of TRBD1 is untestable without DNA. CDR1 and CDR2 from the germline V gene are ENHRY and SYGVKD. The CDR3 runs 17 residues. No nucleotide data were recorded.

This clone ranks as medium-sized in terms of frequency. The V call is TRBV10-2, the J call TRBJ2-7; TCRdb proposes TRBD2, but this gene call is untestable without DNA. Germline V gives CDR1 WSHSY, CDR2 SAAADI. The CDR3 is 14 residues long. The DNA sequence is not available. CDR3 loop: CASSESIAGTLKYF.

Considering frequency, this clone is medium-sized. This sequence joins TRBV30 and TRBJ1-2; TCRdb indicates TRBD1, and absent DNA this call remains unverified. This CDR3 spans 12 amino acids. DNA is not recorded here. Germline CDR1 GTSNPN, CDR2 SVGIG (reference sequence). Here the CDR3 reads CAWYMGAYGYTF.